The rows below give T cell receptor beta chains drawn from one sample of a study of blood T cells in healthy people across ages. TCRdb re-called the 5' RACE reads with MiXCR, one entry per CDR3 protein. The sample lists about 1.1 million distinct CDR3 sequences, 35% to 40% occurring once. Sequencing was done on a sample of blood. The source of these receptors is a man aged 18 to 29 in good health. Each CDR3 is given without its conserved first and last residue. A D gene is named only where the DNA matches it firmly. Clone size appears in some rows only: once, few, many, or a class for an expanded clone.

TRBV2	.	few	TRBJ1-2	ASMSDHNYGYT
TRBV4-1	.	.	TRBJ1-1	ASSRAGGRIDTEAF
TRBV9	TRBD1	few	.	ASSVGHYTGAHEQY
TRBV12-5	.	.	TRBJ1-2	ASGPDNYGYT
TRBV6-2/TRBV6-3	.	.	TRBJ2-1	ASTIGLPNYNEQF
TRBV9	TRBD1	.	TRBJ1-2	ASSASDRATNYGYT
TRBV12-3/TRBV12-4	TRBD1	.	TRBJ1-4	ASSWDSTNEKLF
TRBV5-6	.	.	TRBJ1-6	ASSFSELRNSPLH
TRBV4-3	.	.	TRBJ1-6	ASSQEHTSEGSPPH
TRBV9	.	.	TRBJ1-4	ASSVELGSDEKLF
TRBV15	.	.	TRBJ1-1	ATSRDPGPNTEAF
TRBV20-1	TRBD2	.	TRBJ2-1	SAGTSGVGPRDEQF
TRBV20-1	.	many	TRBJ2-3	SANLGLGTDTQY
TRBV4-3	.	.	TRBJ1-3	ASSQEVSISGNTIY
TRBV5-4	TRBD2	.	TRBJ2-5	ASSLDSGSETQY
TRBV19	TRBD1	few	TRBJ2-7	ASSLTGERDEQY
TRBV29-1	.	.	TRBJ1-2	SVSDYGYT
TRBV29-1	TRBD2	.	TRBJ2-3	SVEIAGGASDTQY
TRBV12-3/TRBV12-4	TRBD1	.	TRBJ1-1	ASNTGTGGTEAF
TRBV29-1	.	.	TRBJ1-1	SVKKAF
TRBV20-1	.	.	TRBJ2-5	SARDGPTQY
TRBV12-3/TRBV12-4	.	many	TRBJ2-5	ASSPPFQETQY